This entry lists 23 T cell receptor beta chains sequenced from one sample in a study of blood T cells in healthy people across ages. Primed by a sample-barcoded 5' primer and a J-beta primer mix, a second PCR proceeded for about 7 to 11 cycles. TCRdb analysed the 5' RACE reads with MiXCR anew, one entry per CDR3 protein. The table has hundreds of thousands of distinct CDR3 sequences, about 62% seen once; the top ten hold about 20%. The sequencing input was blood. These receptors all stem from a man aged 25-45 years in good health.

The CDR3: CSVPGYGYTF. The CDR3 DNA sequence: TGCAGTGTACCTGGGTATGGCTACACCTTC. This chain joins TRBV20-1 and TRBJ1-2; no clear D gene. This CDR3 contains 10 residues. V lost 7 bases and J lost 5, with 8 bases in between. Germline CDR1 is DFQATT and CDR2 is SNEGSKA (reference sequence).

The rearrangement uses TRBV4-3 and TRBJ2-3, with 8 bases that match TRBD2. The CDR3 is 15 residues long. Germline V gene lookup returns CDR1 LGHNA and CDR2 YSLEER. The V and J ends lost 0 bases and 4 bases, in that order; junction bases with no gene match: 3. The DNA for the CDR3 is TGCGCCAGCAGCCAAGAAGCGGGAGCCTCAGATACGCAGTATTTT. It is translated as CASSQEAGASDTQYF.

V is TRBV20-1 and J is TRBJ2-5, with D perhaps matching TRBD1 (6 bases). CDR3 length: 14 residues. V shed 4 bases and J shed 5 bases, with 17 bases lying between them. The germline CDR1 and CDR2 sequences are DFQATT and SNEGSKA (reference sequence). DNA of the CDR3: TGCAGTGCTAAAACCTACAGGGCCGGGGAGACCCAGTACTTC. Amino acids: CSAKTYRAGETQYF.

The chain joins TRBV29-1 to TRBJ2-7; perhaps TRBD1 as D (7 bases). The CDR3 consists of 13 residues. The germline V gene has CDR1 SQVTM and CDR2 ANQGSEA. Trimming pared 4 bases from V and 4 bases from J, leaving 14 bases between. Here the CDR3 reads CSVGGDSSYEQYF. In nucleotides, the CDR3 is TGCAGCGTTGGGGGGGACAGTTCTTACGAGCAGTACTTC.

CDR3 sequence (DNA): TGTGCCAGCAGCACCATGGTCGGCGGGACCCCAGGGAATGAGCAGTTCTTC. It codes for CASSTMVGGTPGNEQFF. The chain employs TRBV11-2 and TRBJ2-1, with TRBD2 as a possible D gene (6 bases). In germline, CDR1 is SGHAT, CDR2 FQNNGV. This CDR3 spans 17 amino acids. With 5 bases removed from V and 7 bases from J, the gap between germline ends came to 24 bases.

The rearrangement joins TRBV15 to TRBJ2-1, with 11 bases that match TRBD2. CDR3 length equals 16 residues. Losses at the gene ends were 1 base for V and 4 bases for J; bases not matched to a gene: 3. The germline CDR1 and CDR2 sequences are LNHNV and YYDKDF (reference sequence). The CDR3 nucleotides read TGTGCCACCAGCAGAGGTAGCGGGGGGGCTTACAATGAGCAGTTCTTC. It translates to CATSRGSGGAYNEQFF.

This chain uses TRBV2 with TRBJ2-1; D uncertain. Germline assignment: CDR1 SNHLY and CDR2 FYNNEI. V lost 3 bases and J lost 6, with 9 bases in between. This CDR3 is 13 amino acids long. CDR3 in DNA: TGTGCCAGCAGTGATCGAGCCGGCAATGAGCAGTTCTTC. Translating it yields CASSDRAGNEQFF.

The chain carries TRBV5-1 and TRBJ2-4, with a tentative D call TRBD1 (5 bases). Trimming took 4 bases from V and 0 from J, leaving 17 bases between them. Germline CDR1 reads SGHRS; CDR2 reads YFSETQ. The CDR3 spans 17 residues. The CDR3: CASSPDRQFTAKNIQYF. CDR3 DNA sequence: TGCGCCAGCAGCCCCGACCGACAGTTTACAGCCAAAAACATTCAGTACTTC.

The CDR3 DNA sequence: TGTGCCAGCAGCTTGACCGACGGGTCAACCCATGAGCAGTTCTTC. Translated: CASSLTDGSTHEQFF. J is TRBJ2-1 and V is TRBV7-3; D gene uncertain. The germline V and J ends were trimmed by 3 bases and 8 bases, with 17 bases remaining between them. The CDR3 length is 15 residues. Germline V gene sequence: CDR1 SGHTA, CDR2 FQGTGA.

The chain recombines TRBV29-1 with TRBJ2-3; D perhaps matches TRBD1 (7 bases). Trimming took off 6 bases at V and 5 bases at J, with 21 bases between the two ends. The CDR3 covers 15 residues. Germline loops: CDR1 SQVTM, CDR2 ANQGSEA. This CDR3 is CSVALGQGGGDTQYF. The CDR3, as DNA: TGCAGCGTCGCCTTAGGGCAGGGGGGAGGAGATACGCAGTATTTT.

As regards this clonotype: A read error may produce the germline difference seen at one junction end. This chain links TRBV7-3 with TRBJ2-5; tentatively, D is TRBD2 (6 bases). The V gene's germline CDR1 is SGHTA and CDR2 FQGTGA. CDR3 length: 13 residues. The DNA of the CDR3 is TGTGCCAGCAGCTTAAATAGCGGAGAGACCCTGTACTTC. Amino acid sequence: CASSLNSGETLYF.

There are a few counts of this clonotype. The V call is TRBV15, the J call TRBJ2-6; possibly TRBD2 for D (7 bases). CDR1 and CDR2 from the germline V gene are LNHNV and YYDKDF (reference sequence). The germline V and J ends were trimmed by 7 bases and 2 bases, with 30 bases remaining between them. The CDR3 sequence is 21 residues long. CDR3 bases: TGTGCCACCACCCAGCGACCGAATTGGGGGGGCGCTTCTCCTGGGGCCAACGTCCTGACTTTC. This translates into CATTQRPNWGGASPGANVLTF.

This clonotype was detected a few times. V usage is TRBV20-1 and J usage is TRBJ2-5, with a possible D match to TRBD2 (6 bases). This CDR3 contains 16 residues. Germline loops: CDR1 DFQATT, CDR2 SNEGSKA (reference sequence). Trimming removed 0 bases from V and 2 bases from J, with 16 bases in between. Here the CDR3 DNA reads TGCAGTGCTAGAGATCGGCTCGGGGCGGGACAAGAGACCCAGTACTTC. Translation: CSARDRLGAGQETQYF.

This rearrangement joins TRBV20-1 to TRBJ2-7; 8 nucleotides match TRBD1. This CDR3 spans 13 amino acids. In germline, CDR1 is DFQATT, CDR2 SNEGSKA (reference sequence). J lost 3 bases, V lost 5 bases, and 6 bases had no gene match. The CDR3: CSAPGQVNYEQYF. The CDR3 coding sequence is TGCAGTGCTCCGGGACAGGTTAACTACGAGCAGTACTTC.

A single count supports this clonotype. This chain uses TRBV7-9 with TRBJ2-5; D tentatively fits TRBD1 or TRBD2 (5 bases each). The CDR3 is 14 amino acids. V was pared by 2 bases and J by 2 bases, with 9 bases between. Germline CDR1 is SEHNR and CDR2 is FQNEAQ (reference sequence). The CDR3 is CASSLKGRQETQYF. The CDR3 DNA reads as TGTGCCAGCAGCTTAAAGGGACGTCAAGAGACCCAGTACTTC.

The V call is TRBV9, the J call TRBJ2-1; 7 bases line up with TRBD1. The CDR3 is 16 residues long. Per the germline V gene, CDR1 is SGDLS and CDR2 is YYNGEE. With 4 bases clipped from V and 3 bases from J, the junction kept 10 bases outside the gene matches. CDR3 nucleotides: TGTGCCAGCAGCCCACAGGGGCAGCGGAGCTACAATGAGCAGTTCTTC. Its protein product is CASSPQGQRSYNEQFF.

Details on this clonotype: A junction boundary mismatches the germline segment, possibly from a read error. The V and J genes are TRBV3-1 and TRBJ1-2, with D maybe TRBD1 (5 bases). This CDR3 region has 11 residues. Germline lookup yields CDR1 LGHDT and CDR2 YNNKEL (reference sequence). This CDR3 is CAGSRGRGYTF. The CDR3 DNA is TGTGCCGGCAGCCGGGGGAGGGGCTACACCTTC.

The chain employs TRBV3-1 and TRBJ1-1; 9 nucleotides line up with TRBD1. Germline assignment: CDR1 LGHDT and CDR2 YNNKEL (reference sequence). J lost 5 bases, V lost 5 bases, and 3 bases had no gene match. The CDR3 extends over 13 amino acids. The CDR3: CASSTTGGTEAFF. In DNA, the CDR3 is TGTGCCAGCAGCACGACAGGGGGAACTGAAGCTTTCTTT.

This clonotype was detected a few times. The V gene is TRBV20-1, the J gene TRBJ2-7; D gene ambiguous. V lost 6 bases, J lost 2 bases, and 14 bases lay in between. The CDR3 runs to 13 residues. Germline CDR1 DFQATT, CDR2 SNEGSKA (reference sequence). This CDR3 is CSASDPSAYEQYF. The CDR3 nucleotides read TGCAGTGCGTCGGACCCCTCAGCCTACGAGCAGTACTTC.

The gene calls are TRBV27 and TRBJ2-4, with 8 nucleotides matching TRBD1. The J call is doubtful: the DNA matches TRBJ2-7 better. The CDR3 has 14 amino acids. The germline gives CDR1 MNHEY, CDR2 SMNVEV (reference sequence). This chain's CDR3 is CASSLRTGSYEQYF. The CDR3 DNA sequence: TGTGCCAGCAGTTTACGGACAGGGAGCTACGAGCAGTACTTC.

V gene TRBV5-1 combines with J gene TRBJ2-1, with D maybe TRBD2 (6 bases). This CDR3 comprises 15 residues. Germline V lookup: CDR1 SGHRS, CDR2 YFSETQ. V gave up 0 bases and J gave up 6 bases, with 13 bases separating them. The CDR3 is CASSLEPGLTNEQFF. The CDR3 bases are TGCGCCAGCAGCTTGGAACCGGGACTCACCAATGAGCAGTTCTTC.

The V and J genes are TRBV29-1 and TRBJ2-4; weak D call: TRBD2 (6 bases). The ends were cut back, 4 bases at V and 1 base at J, with 14 bases in the middle. The CDR3 spans 15 residues. Germline V gives CDR1 SQVTM, CDR2 ANQGSEA. CDR3 in amino acids: CSVVMWGRAKNIQYF. The CDR3 DNA follows: TGCAGCGTTGTTATGTGGGGGAGGGCCAAAAACATTCAGTACTTC.

The chain uses TRBV20-1 and TRBJ2-1, with TRBD2 matching 7 bases. This CDR3 has 13 amino acids. V was pared by 6 bases and J by 5 bases, with 7 bases of the junction left unmatched. CDR1 is DFQATT and CDR2 is SNEGSKA in the germline V gene (reference sequence). Here the CDR3 DNA reads TGCAGTGCGGCGGGGGATTCTCACAATGAGCAGTTCTTC. Its translation is CSAAGDSHNEQFF.